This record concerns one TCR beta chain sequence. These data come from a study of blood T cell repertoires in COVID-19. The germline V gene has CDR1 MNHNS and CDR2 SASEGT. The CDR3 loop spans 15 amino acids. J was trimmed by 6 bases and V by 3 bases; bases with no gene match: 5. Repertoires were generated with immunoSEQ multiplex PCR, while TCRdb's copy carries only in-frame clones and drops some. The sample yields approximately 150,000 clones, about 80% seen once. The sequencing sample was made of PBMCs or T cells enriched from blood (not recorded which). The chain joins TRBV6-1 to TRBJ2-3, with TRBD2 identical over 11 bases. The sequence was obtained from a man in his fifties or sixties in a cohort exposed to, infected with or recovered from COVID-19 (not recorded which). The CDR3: CASSDSGGAADTQYF. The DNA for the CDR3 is TGTGCCAGCAGTGATAGCGGGGGGGCCGCGGATACGCAGTATTTT.